The source of this T cell receptor beta chain is a study of patients with pleural tuberculosis. Ten or more counts support this clonotype. V lost 3 bases and J 10 bases, leaving 21 bases between the germline ends. The length of the CDR3 is 15 residues. Germline V gives CDR1 SGHAT, CDR2 FQNNGV. TCRdb used MiXCR to reprocess the reads, holding one entry per CDR3 protein. The data show under 65,000 distinct CDR3 sequences, 7.3% seen once. The V and J genes are TRBV11-2 and TRBJ1-1, with D hard to call. This clonotype was sampled from a human donor with pleural tuberculosis. In DNA, the CDR3 is TGTGCCAGCAGCTTGCTCGGAAGTCCCCTTGCCGGAGCTTTCTTT. Its protein product is CASSLLGSPLAGAFF.